This paragraph reports one TCR beta chain. Its specificity is unknown. This record comes from a study of cytomegalovirus exposure and HLA in healthy donors. Points from the study as a whole: Earlier analysis found most TCR beta V segments productive about 87% or about 30% of the time. The authors later found HLA-associated TCR beta chains more clonally expanded than equally common others. The study listed approximately 170 cytomegalovirus-associated TCR beta chains.

These donors counted as nominally healthy when sampled, but unrecorded immune exposures were likely. Germline assignment: CDR1 MDHEN and CDR2 SYDVKM. The CDR3 is made up of 13 amino acids. After removal of 7 bases from V and 5 bases from J, the junction contained 5 bases not matched to a gene. The PCR ran on 60 Vbeta and 13 Jbeta primers. TCRdb's copy holds only in-frame clones and misses some; the assay was immunoSEQ multiplex PCR. Of 150,000 to 200,000 clones in the sample, around 82% were seen once. Sequencing input: PBMCs. The V gene is TRBV28, the J gene TRBJ1-2, with 9 positions matching TRBD1. This TCR derives from a woman between 25 and 40 years old in good health and CMV-seropositive. The CDR3 spells CASIRGQGYGYTF. CDR3 sequence (DNA): TGTGCCAGCATTCGAGGACAGGGGTATGGCTACACCTTC.